This T cell receptor beta chain derives from a study of blood T cells in healthy people across ages. Healthy Caucasian individuals from Russia aged roughly 6 to 90 were enrolled as donors. No fewer than 5.5 micrograms of total RNA were isolated from every sample. This clonotype was picked up one time. Antigen: not known. Points from the study as a whole: Changes in expanded clonotypes were possibly confounded, as the CMV status of donors was unknown. When set beside aged donors, long-lived donors presented more naive CD4+ cells and higher diversity.

A second PCR, run for about 6 to 11 cycles, used a sample-barcoded 5' primer plus a J-beta primer mix. TCRdb recomputed calls from the 5' RACE reads with MiXCR, one row per CDR3 protein. Of 650,000 or so distinct CDR3 sequences in the sample, over 40% are singletons; the top ten hold roughly 14%. After removal of 2 bases from V and 0 bases from J, the junction contained 3 bases not matched to a gene. The CDR3 runs 15 residues. Germline CDR1 reads MNHEY; CDR2 reads SVGAGI. This rearrangement joins TRBV6-5 to TRBJ2-5; 7 bases align to TRBD2. The sequenced sample was blood. This TCR was sampled from a woman of 80 years or more in good health. The CDR3 DNA is TGTGCCAGCAGTTACAGCGGGGCGTACCAAGAGACCCAGTACTTC. Amino acids: CASSYSGAYQETQYF.